The 2 T cell receptor beta chains below come from one sample, sequenced in a study of blood T cell repertoires in COVID-19. This table comes from immunoSEQ multiplex PCR, and its TCRdb copy is limited to in-frame clones, with some not included. The table lists 150,000 to 200,000 clones, roughly 93% of them singletons. The sequencing sample was made of peripheral blood. Receptor source: a woman aged 55-69 years with COVID-19, enrolled during active disease.

The rearrangement uses TRBV2 and TRBJ1-5; 9 bases align to TRBD1. Germline CDR1 and CDR2: SNHLY and FYNNEI. The V and J ends lost 7 bases and 2 bases, in that order; junction bases with no gene match: 12. The length of the CDR3 is 17 residues. In nucleotides, the CDR3 is TGTGCCAGCACCAGACCGGGACAGGGAGGACGCAATCAGCCCCAGCATTTT. Translated, it gives CASTRPGQGGRNQPQHF.

The rearrangement links TRBV7-9 to TRBJ1-4, with TRBD1 matching over 8 bases. Germline-derived CDR1 and CDR2 are SEHNR and FQNEAQ (reference sequence). The V segment lost 5 bases and the J segment 6 bases; nucleotides outside the gene matches: 8. The CDR3 is 15 residues long. The CDR3 sequence: CASSQDRAGDEKLFF. The DNA for the CDR3 is TGTGCCAGCAGCCAGGACAGGGCGGGGGATGAAAAACTGTTTTTT.